This is a list of T cell receptor beta chains from one sample in a study of shared clonotypes between healthy human individuals. Generated by immunoSEQ multiplex PCR, the TCRdb table keeps only in-frame clones and is missing some. The data show about 470,000 clones, around 79% seen once. Material for sequencing was PBMCs. The receptors were sampled from a middle-aged woman in good health. Some clones in this sample may be carry-over from other donors' samples. Both conserved end residues are part of each CDR3. A D gene is named only where the DNA matches it firmly. Expanded clones get a size class; other rows say once, few or many, or leave the size out.

d_call,j_call,clone_size,v_call,cdr3_nt,cdr3_aa
TRBD1,TRBJ2-5,.,TRBV5-1,TGCGCCAGCAGCCTCGGACAGGGCCAAGAGACCCAGTACTTC,CASSLGQGQETQYF
.,TRBJ2-3,.,TRBV11-2,TGTGCCAGCAGCTTAGTCGGGACTGCCACAGATACGCAGTATTTT,CASSLVGTATDTQYF
.,TRBJ1-1,.,TRBV9,TGTGCCAGCAGCCCGCTCTCTGTAGTCAGGACTGAAGCTTTCTTT,CASSPLSVVRTEAFF
TRBD1,TRBJ2-2,.,TRBV29-1,TGCAGCCCTCTCGGACAGGAGCCAACCGGGGAGCTGTTTTTT,CSPLGQEPTGELFF
.,TRBJ1-1,.,TRBV28,TGTGCCAGCAGCCCCACCTTGGGCAAGGGGGGAAACACTGAAGCTTTCTTT,CASSPTLGKGGNTEAFF
.,TRBJ2-3,.,TRBV5-4,TGTGCCAGCAAAAGGGAAAACACAGATACGCAGTATTTT,CASKRENTDTQYF
.,TRBJ1-1,.,TRBV4-2,TGTGCCAGCAGCCAAGATCGGTACAGAGAGAACACTGAAGCTTTCTTT,CASSQDRYRENTEAFF
TRBD2,TRBJ2-2,.,TRBV28,TGTGCCAGCAGTTTATCCAGCGGGGGGGCCGGGGAGCTGTTTTTT,CASSLSSGGAGELFF
TRBD2,TRBJ2-5,.,TRBV5-1,TGCGCCAGCAGCTCGAGCGGGAATAACCAAGAGACCCAGTACTTC,CASSSSGNNQETQYF
TRBD1,TRBJ1-1,.,TRBV20-1,TGCAGTGCCGCTGGGGACAGCGTAGCTTTCTTT,CSAAGDSVAFF
TRBD2,TRBJ2-1,.,TRBV18,TGTGCCAGCTCACCACCGGGACTAGCGGGAGGGCGTCGCAATGAGCAGTTCTTC,CASSPPGLAGGRRNEQFF
.,TRBJ2-2,.,TRBV2,TGTGCGCAGGGGACAACGAACACCGGGGAGCTGTTTTTT,CAQGTTNTGELFF
.,TRBJ1-5,.,TRBV5-8,TGTGCCAGCAACACACAGGAGATCGATCAGCCCCAGCATTTT,CASNTQEIDQPQHF
.,TRBJ2-2,.,TRBV9,TGTGCCAGCAGCGTAGGGAGGAGGGAATTTTATACCGGGGAGCTGTTTTTT,CASSVGRREFYTGELFF
.,TRBJ1-3,.,TRBV6-1,TGTGCCAGCAGTGAAGACTTCTCTGGAAACACCATATATTTT,CASSEDFSGNTIYF
.,TRBJ1-3,.,TRBV6-1,TGTGCCAGCAGTGAACTGGGCCTGGGAAACACCATATATTTT,CASSELGLGNTIYF
.,TRBJ2-2,.,TRBV6-1,TGTGCCAGCAGCACACTAGTTACGAACACCGGGGAGCTGTTTTTT,CASSTLVTNTGELFF
.,TRBJ2-4,.,TRBV28,TGTGCCAGCAGGTCCCAGGGAGGCAACATTCAGTACTTC,CASRSQGGNIQYF
.,TRBJ1-5,.,TRBV6-1,TGTGCCAGCAGTGGGGAGGGATATCAGCCCCAGCATTTT,CASSGEGYQPQHF
.,TRBJ2-1,.,TRBV7-3,TGTGCCAGCAGCCTAGTGCTCGGGGATGAGCAGTTCTTC,CASSLVLGDEQFF
.,TRBJ1-2,many,TRBV30,TGTGCCTGGAGCTTAGGACGGTATGGCTACACCTTC,CAWSLGRYGYTF
TRBD2,TRBJ2-3,.,TRBV28,TGTGCCAGCAGTTTGGGCGGGAGCTGGGGAGATACGCAGTATTTT,CASSLGGSWGDTQYF
.,TRBJ2-7,.,TRBV5-1,TGCGCCAGCAGTTTGCCAGGGGAAGGCGAGCAGTACTTC,CASSLPGEGEQYF